Listed below are T cell receptor beta chains from one sample, sequenced in a study of Graves' ophthalmopathy and Graves' hyperthyroidism. MiXCR, applied by TCRdb to the multiplex PCR reads, yields one record per CDR3 protein. The table shows roughly 400,000 distinct CDR3 sequences, with over 15% occurring only once. Sequences were obtained from peripheral blood. All receptors derive from a woman aged 18 to 35 with stable Graves' hyperthyroidism. CDR3s include the opening cysteine and the closing phenylalanine or tryptophan. The D gene is left open where the match is weak. Size tells how often a clone was seen (once, few, many) or the class of an expanded clone, and some rows leave it out.

j_gene	abundance	d_gene	v_gene	CDR3nt	CDR3aa
TRBJ2-5	few	.	TRBV7-2	TGTGCCAGCAGCTTGCATCCCGGGGAGACCCAGTACTTC	CASSLHPGETQYF
TRBJ2-7	many	.	TRBV3-1	TGTGCCAGCAGCCAACGAGTTGGCGAGCAGTACTTC	CASSQRVGEQYF
TRBJ1-2	many	TRBD1	TRBV29-1	TGCAGCGTTGAGACCCGGGCGACAGGGGGCAACTATGGCTACACCTTC	CSVETRATGGNYGYTF
TRBJ2-3	few	.	TRBV5-1	TGCGCCAGCAGGCAAGATAACAGAAGAGAAGGGTTAGGGGCAGATACGCAGTATTTT	CASRQDNRREGLGADTQYF
TRBJ1-1	.	.	TRBV5-1	TGCGCCAGCAGCTTCGCCGGGGCAGCGAACACTGAAGCTTTCTTT	CASSFAGAANTEAFF
TRBJ2-7	many	.	TRBV19	TGTGCCAGTAGTCCCCGGGACAAAAGGTACGAGCAGTACTTC	CASSPRDKRYEQYF
TRBJ1-1	many	TRBD1	TRBV9	TGTGCCAGCAGTAAAGGACAGGCCGAAGCTTTCTTT	CASSKGQAEAFF
TRBJ2-7	many	TRBD1	TRBV15	TGTGCCACCAGCGTAGGGGGCCTCTACGAGCAGTACTTC	CATSVGGLYEQYF
TRBJ2-7	.	.	TRBV11-2	TGTGCCAGCAGCTTCCCCATAGGGAGTGCATCCTACGAGCAGTACTTC	CASSFPIGSASYEQYF
TRBJ2-5	many	.	TRBV7-2	TGTGCCAGCAGTGCCTTAGGAGAGACCCAGTACTTC	CASSALGETQYF
TRBJ2-7	.	.	TRBV7-2	TGTGCCAGCAGCCCCTCCCTCGAGTTCTACGAGCAGTACTTC	CASSPSLEFYEQYF
TRBJ1-1	many	TRBD1	TRBV6-9	TGTGCCAGCAGTGCCCTGAACCGGGACAGCTCGGCGGAAGCTTTCTTT	CASSALNRDSSAEAFF
TRBJ1-1	many	.	TRBV20-1	TGCAGTGCGTACCGGGACCCCTTGGTAGCTTTCTTT	CSAYRDPLVAFF
TRBJ1-1	many	TRBD1	TRBV7-2	TGTGCCAGCGGCTTAGCTTCCGGGACAGGGGTGGGGAAAGCTTTCTTT	CASGLASGTGVGKAFF
TRBJ1-5	many	.	TRBV12-3/TRBV12-4	TGTGCCAGCAGTGAAGGGGTACCAGGCAATCAGCCCCAGCATTTT	CASSEGVPGNQPQHF
TRBJ2-7	few	TRBD1	TRBV19	TGTGCCAGTAATCCGGGACAGGGGACTGGGGAGCAGTACTTC	CASNPGQGTGEQYF
TRBJ2-5	many	TRBD2	TRBV27	TGTGCCAGCAGTTTGCTGACTAGCGGCGAAGCCCAGTACTTC	CASSLLTSGEAQYF
TRBJ1-5	many	TRBD1	TRBV2	TGTGCCAGCAGTGAAGAGCGACAGGGGATGAATCAGCCCCAGCATTTT	CASSEERQGMNQPQHF
TRBJ1-1	many	TRBD1	TRBV20-1	TGCAGTGTCATGACAGGGAGCACTGAAGCTTTCTTT	CSVMTGSTEAFF
TRBJ2-7	many	TRBD1	TRBV14	TGTGCCAGCAGCCAAAGGCCACAGGGGGCTGGCTACGAGCAGTACTTC	CASSQRPQGAGYEQYF
TRBJ2-7	many	.	TRBV11-2	TGTGCCAGCAGCTTAATTGTTAGGGACGAGCAGTACTTC	CASSLIVRDEQYF
TRBJ1-2	.	.	TRBV18	TGTGCCAGCTCACGGGCCCCCACAGCTAACTATGGCTACACCTTC	CASSRAPTANYGYTF
TRBJ1-1	many	TRBD1	TRBV20-1	TGCAGTGCTGCACAGGGGGGTAACGCTGAAGCTTTCTTT	CSAAQGGNAEAFF
TRBJ1-1	many	.	TRBV7-9	TGTGCCAGCAGCTCTCCAGACGGTTTGAACACTGAAGCTTTCTTT	CASSSPDGLNTEAFF
TRBJ1-1	many	.	TRBV20-1	TGCAGTATTTACAGGGCGAACACTGAAGCTTTCTTT	CSIYRANTEAFF
TRBJ1-6	.	.	TRBV11-2	TGTGCCAGCAGCTCGGGTGGGAGCTCCTATAATTCACCCCTCCACTTT	CASSSGGSSYNSPLHF
TRBJ1-6	many	TRBD1	TRBV20-1	TGCAGTGCCCTGGGACAGGGGTCAGCCTATAATTCACCCCTCCACTTT	CSALGQGSAYNSPLHF
TRBJ1-1	few	.	TRBV6-5	TGTGCCAGCAGTTACTCATTCCTGGGAGGTACTGAAGCTTTCTTT	CASSYSFLGGTEAFF
TRBJ1-1	.	.	TRBV5-1	TGCGCCAGCAGGCGAGCAGGGAACACTGAAGCTTTCTTT	CASRRAGNTEAFF
TRBJ1-3	many	.	TRBV6-2/TRBV6-3	TGTGCCAGCAGTTACCCCGACGGAAATTCTGGAAACACCATATATTTT	CASSYPDGNSGNTIYF
TRBJ1-2	many	.	TRBV11-2	TGTGCCAGCAGCTCGCTAAGGGCCCGCTTATCCAGGATCCATGGCTACACCTTC	CASSSLRARLSRIHGYTF
TRBJ1-6	many	.	TRBV4-2	TGTGCCAGCAGCCAAGATAACCACCCAGGGGCGGGTTCACCCCTCCACTTT	CASSQDNHPGAGSPLHF
TRBJ2-5	.	.	TRBV7-3	TGTGCCAGCAGCTCCTTAGTACAAGAGACCCAGTACTTC	CASSSLVQETQYF
TRBJ2-6	.	.	TRBV4-1	TGCGCCAGCAGCCCTGGGGTCGTTCGGGCTGGGGCCAACGTCCTGACTTTC	CASSPGVVRAGANVLTF
TRBJ2-7	many	TRBD1	TRBV27	TGTGCCAGCAGTGTATCCGGGACAGGGGTCTCCTACGAGCAGTACTTC	CASSVSGTGVSYEQYF
TRBJ1-1	.	.	TRBV27	TGTGCCAGCTGGGGGGCCAATGAAGCTTTCTTT	CASWGANEAFF
TRBJ1-2	many	TRBD1	TRBV24-1	TGTGCCACCACCGCCGGGACAGGGAACTATGGCTACACCTTC	CATTAGTGNYGYTF
TRBJ1-2	many	.	TRBV20-1	TGCAGTTCGGACGGTAACTATGGCTACACCTTC	CSSDGNYGYTF
TRBJ1-1	few	TRBD1	TRBV4-1	TGCGCCAGCAGCCTACTACCTGGACAGGGGAACACTGAAGCTTTCTTT	CASSLLPGQGNTEAFF
TRBJ2-5	.	.	TRBV3-1	TGTGCCAGCAGACCGGGACTTAGCGTACAAGAGACCCAGTACTTC	CASRPGLSVQETQYF
TRBJ2-7	few	.	TRBV29-1	TGCAGCGCAACCGGGACAACAACCTCCTACGAGCAGTACTTC	CSATGTTTSYEQYF
TRBJ1-2	many	.	TRBV12-3/TRBV12-4	TGTGCCAGCAGTCCTGGGGACCGCTTTGGCTACACCTTC	CASSPGDRFGYTF
TRBJ2-5	many	TRBD1	TRBV12-5	TGTGCTAGTGGTCTAAAGACAGGGACCTTACAAGAGACCCAGTACTTC	CASGLKTGTLQETQYF
TRBJ1-6	many	TRBD1	TRBV12-3/TRBV12-4	TGTGCCAGCAGACCGGGACAGGGGTTCCCCAGCTCCTATAATTCACCCCTCCACTTT	CASRPGQGFPSSYNSPLHF
TRBJ2-7	many	.	TRBV19	TGTGCCAGTAGTATGGGGGCACAGGTTAGCTCCTACGAGCAGTACTTC	CASSMGAQVSSYEQYF
TRBJ1-3	many	.	TRBV6-2/TRBV6-3	TGTGCCAGCAGTCAACAAGAGAGCTCTGGAAACACCATATATTTT	CASSQQESSGNTIYF
TRBJ1-1	many	TRBD1	TRBV10-3	TGTGCCATCAGTGAGTCAGAGGACAGGGACGAAGCTTTCTTT	CAISESEDRDEAFF
TRBJ2-7	many	TRBD1	TRBV6-2/TRBV6-3	TGTGCCAGCAGAATTCGTACAGGACAGGGCTCCTACGAGCAGTACTTC	CASRIRTGQGSYEQYF
TRBJ1-2	many	.	TRBV4-2	TGTGCCAGCAGCCAAGATGGCGGGAACCTCTATGGCTACACCTTC	CASSQDGGNLYGYTF
TRBJ2-7	many	.	TRBV28	TGTGCCAGCATCAGTACAGGAGGCTCCTACGAGCAGTACTTC	CASISTGGSYEQYF
TRBJ1-5	many	.	TRBV15	TGTGCCACCAGCAGAGCATTAACAGGGAACCAGCCCCAGCATTTT	CATSRALTGNQPQHF
TRBJ2-7	.	.	TRBV6-2/TRBV6-3	TGTGCCAGCAGTCCATTCCAGGGTTTCTTCGAGCAGTACTTC	CASSPFQGFFEQYF
TRBJ2-7	many	TRBD2	TRBV7-2	TGTGCCAGCAGCGCGGCAACTAGCGGGCCCTACGAGCAGTACTTC	CASSAATSGPYEQYF